Following are 15 T cell receptor beta chains from one sample sequenced in a study of response to subunit inactivated influenza vaccine. TCRdb called the RT-PCR reads again in MiXCR, with one record for every CDR3 protein. The sample lists 530,000 or so distinct CDR3 sequences; around 15% were seen once. The specimen was PBMCs from blood, collected 12 days after vaccination. The receptors come from a man in his fifties who received an inactivated influenza vaccine.

This clonotype was recorded at least ten times. The J gene is TRBJ2-2, the V gene TRBV28; maybe TRBD2 (6 bases). With 2 bases removed from V and 5 bases from J, the gap between germline ends came to 12 bases. Germline lookup yields CDR1 MDHEN and CDR2 SYDVKM. This CDR3 spans 15 amino acids. This CDR3 reads CASSLKVGGTGELFF. The CDR3 DNA is TGTGCCAGCAGTTTAAAAGTAGGAGGGACCGGGGAGCTGTTTTTT.

This clonotype has a handful of counts. CDR3 nucleotide sequence: TGTGCCAGCAGTCCTACAGGGGGCGTGAGCGGGGAGCTGTTTTTT. Its protein product is CASSPTGGVSGELFF. The chain combines TRBV12-3 or TRBV12-4 with TRBJ2-2; 9 bases map to TRBD1. Trimming cost V 5 bases and J 7 bases; bases outside gene matches: 8. This CDR3 is built from 15 residues.

This clonotype was counted a few times. The chain couples TRBV7-9 to TRBJ2-5, with D tentatively TRBD1 (6 bases). The CDR3 has 14 amino acids. V dropped 2 bases and J dropped 3 bases, with 10 bases sitting between them. CDR1 is SEHNR, CDR2 FQNEAQ, per germline (reference sequence). The CDR3 sequence is CASSLSRGEETQYF. The CDR3 DNA reads as TGTGCCAGCAGCTTAAGCAGGGGAGAAGAGACCCAGTACTTC.

The chain links TRBV29-1 to TRBJ2-7; D is unclear. The germline V gene has CDR1 SQVTM and CDR2 ANQGSEA. Trimming pared 4 bases from V and 3 bases from J, leaving 10 bases between. The CDR3 extends over 12 amino acids. CDR3 protein: CSVGKDGYEQYF. In nucleotides, the CDR3 is TGCAGCGTTGGAAAGGACGGCTACGAGCAGTACTTC.

The J gene is TRBJ2-3, the V gene TRBV4-3; TRBD2 matches at 9 bases. The CDR3 has 17 amino acids. CDR1 and CDR2 from the germline V gene are LGHNA and YSLEER. J lost 3 bases, V lost 0 bases, and 7 bases had no gene match. The DNA for the CDR3 is TGCGCCAGCAGCCAAGATGGAGCGGGGGGAGTGACAGATACGCAGTATTTT. Its protein is CASSQDGAGGVTDTQYF.

There are a few counts of this clonotype. CDR3 coding DNA: TGTGCCAGCACCACCGGGACGTTGAGCTCCTACGAGCAGTACTTC. It yields the protein CASTTGTLSSYEQYF. The chain is built from TRBV12-3 or TRBV12-4 and TRBJ2-7; D may match TRBD1 or TRBD2 (5 bases each). V dropped 7 bases and J dropped 0 bases, with 16 bases sitting between them. CDR3 length equals 15 residues.

A few counts support this clonotype. This sequence joins TRBV20-1 and TRBJ2-5, with D unresolved. The V end lost 5 bases, the J end lost 4 bases, and 8 bases lay between the germline ends. The CDR3 totals 11 residues. Germline CDR1 and CDR2: DFQATT and SNEGSKA (reference sequence). The DNA of the CDR3 is TGCAGTGCTTATCAGGCAGAGACCCAGTACTTC. Its translation is CSAYQAETQYF.

V and J are TRBV7-2 and TRBJ2-6; D is tentatively TRBD1 or TRBD2 (5 bases each). This CDR3 comprises 19 residues. Trimming took off 0 bases at V and 1 base at J, with 16 bases between the two ends. Per germline, CDR1 SGHTA and CDR2 FQGNSA. The CDR3 here is CASSLATGGRFSGANVLTF. Here the CDR3 DNA reads TGTGCCAGCAGCTTAGCCACAGGAGGACGCTTTTCTGGGGCCAACGTCCTGACTTTC. Based on the CDR3 plus reference TRBV7-2 and TRBJ2-6, the full variable domain is GAGVSQSPSNKVTEKGKDVELRCDPISGHTALYWYRQSLGQGLEFLIYFQGNSAPDKSGLPSDRFSAERTGGSVSTLTIQRTQQEDSAVYLCASSLATGGRFSGANVLTFGAGSRLTVL.

This sequence joins TRBV6-1 and TRBJ2-7, with D perhaps matching TRBD1 (5 bases). The germline gives CDR1 MNHNS, CDR2 SASEGT. V lost 6 bases and J 0 bases, leaving 15 bases between the germline ends. This CDR3 has 15 residues. CDR3 sequence: CASRRQFSSSYEQYF. In DNA form, the CDR3 reads TGTGCCAGCAGACGACAGTTTTCGAGCTCCTACGAGCAGTACTTC.

This clonotype occurred many times. The chain recombines TRBV12-3 or TRBV12-4 with TRBJ1-5, with TRBD1 matching 9 bases. This CDR3 spans 16 amino acids. With 5 bases clipped from V and 6 bases from J, the junction kept 11 bases outside the gene matches. CDR3 in DNA: TGTGCCAGCAGTCCCGGGACAGGGCGTTCCCCTCAGCCCCAGCATTTT. Its translation: CASSPGTGRSPQPQHF.

J is TRBJ1-1 and V is TRBV29-1; the D is unclear. This CDR3 spans 15 amino acids. Germline CDR1 and CDR2: SQVTM and ANQGSEA. The V end lost 3 bases, the J end lost 0 bases, and 14 bases lay between the germline ends. Here the CDR3 reads CSVDGGGVMNTEAFF. DNA of the CDR3: TGCAGCGTTGATGGAGGTGGGGTAATGAACACTGAAGCTTTCTTT.

There are a few counts of this clonotype. This chain connects TRBV20-1 to TRBJ1-6, with 9 nucleotides matching TRBD1. CDR1 and CDR2 from the germline V gene are DFQATT and SNEGSKA (reference sequence). The V gene end was trimmed by 4 bases and the J gene end by 0 bases; junction bases not matched to a gene: 4. The CDR3 is 16 residues long. The CDR3 DNA reads TGCAGTGCTACCGGGACAGGGAGCTCCTATAATTCACCCCTCCACTTT. Residues: CSATGTGSSYNSPLHF.

The rearrangement joins TRBV6-2 or TRBV6-3 to TRBJ2-5, with TRBD1 matching over 7 bases. In germline, CDR1 is MNHEY, CDR2 SVGEGT. The CDR3 contains 13 residues. V lost 6 bases, J lost 4 bases, and 5 bases stayed unmatched. CDR3 sequence reads: CASSRGQRETQYF. CDR3 sequence (DNA): TGTGCCAGCAGCCGGGGACAGCGAGAGACCCAGTACTTC.

The chain combines TRBV12-3 or TRBV12-4 with TRBJ2-1; D might be TRBD1 (5 bases). The germline V and J ends were trimmed by 7 bases and 5 bases, with 18 bases remaining between them. This CDR3 spans 15 amino acids. The chain's CDR3 is CASTHRIQGNNEQFF. Written as DNA, the CDR3 is TGTGCCAGCACCCACCGAATTCAGGGAAACAATGAGCAGTTCTTC.

The rearrangement links TRBV4-1 to TRBJ2-1, with 15 bases fitting TRBD2. Germline loops: CDR1 MGHRA, CDR2 YSYEKL. J was trimmed by 5 bases and V by 1 base; bases with no gene match: 3. The length of the CDR3 is 17 residues. Here the CDR3 reads CASSQGGLAGGHNEQFF. The CDR3 DNA reads TGCGCCAGCAGCCAAGGGGGACTAGCGGGGGGACACAATGAGCAGTTCTTC.